The 27 T cell receptor beta chains reported below all come from one sample, sequenced in a study of cytomegalovirus exposure and HLA in healthy donors. It was with 60 Vbeta and 13 Jbeta primers that the PCR ran. The method was immunoSEQ multiplex PCR; TCRdb's version includes in-frame clones alone and lacks a portion of them. The sample yields 150,000 or so clones, approximately 84% seen once. Sample: PBMCs. The receptors come from a woman in her forties or fifties in good health and CMV-seropositive.

The V gene is TRBV13, the J gene TRBJ2-7; D is unclear. The ends were cut back, 3 bases at V and 7 bases at J, with 13 bases in the middle. This CDR3 comprises 13 residues. Germline V CDR1 and CDR2: PRHDT, FYEKMQ (reference sequence). The CDR3 DNA follows: TGTGCCAGCAGCTTTAATCGGTACAGTGAGCAGTACTTC. Its protein product is CASSFNRYSEQYF.

This clone was counted once. V gene TRBV4-2 combines with J gene TRBJ2-2; no definite D call. V lost 0 bases and J 6 bases, leaving 8 bases between the germline ends. Germline V gives CDR1 LGHNA, CDR2 YNFKEQ. The CDR3 sequence is 14 residues long. The DNA for the CDR3 is TGTGCCAGCAGCCAAGAAGGAGTTGCCGGGGAGCTGTTTTTT. Residues: CASSQEGVAGELFF.

The chain has TRBV9 and TRBJ1-4; weak D call: TRBD1 (6 bases). The length of the CDR3 is 16 residues. The germline gives CDR1 SGDLS, CDR2 YYNGEE. Trimming removed 0 bases from V and 3 bases from J, with 12 bases in between. The CDR3: CASSVEGTRANEKLFF. CDR3 DNA sequence: TGTGCCAGCAGCGTAGAAGGGACACGGGCTAATGAAAAACTGTTTTTT.

This sequence joins TRBV6-1 and TRBJ1-1; D may be TRBD1 (6 bases). The germline V gene has CDR1 MNHNS and CDR2 SASEGT. The V gene lost 4 bases and the J gene lost 7 bases, with 13 bases spanning the gap. This CDR3 is built from 13 residues. This CDR3 reads CASSGRWTDEAFF. For the CDR3, the DNA is TGTGCCAGCAGTGGTAGATGGACAGATGAAGCTTTCTTT.

The table lists this clone with a count of one. This sequence joins TRBV5-1 and TRBJ2-7; 12 bases are a match to TRBD2. This CDR3 comprises 14 residues. CDR1 and CDR2 (germline): SGHRS, YFSETQ. V was pared by 4 bases and J by 3 bases, with 2 bases of the junction left unmatched. CDR3 nucleotides: TGCGCCAGCAGCGTACTAGCGGGGGGCTACGAGCAGTACTTC. It encodes CASSVLAGGYEQYF.

The chain couples TRBV28 to TRBJ2-2; TRBD1 matches 10 bases. Germline lookup yields CDR1 MDHEN and CDR2 SYDVKM. The CDR3 sequence is 18 residues long. The V gene end was trimmed by 3 bases and the J gene end by 3 bases; junction bases not matched to a gene: 10. The CDR3 DNA reads TGTGCCAGCAGTTTTCTGGGACAGGGGTTGATGGACACCGGGGAGCTGTTTTTT. Residues: CASSFLGQGLMDTGELFF.

V is TRBV5-1 and J is TRBJ2-5; 7 bases fit TRBD2. The J call may be in error: the DNA end matches TRBJ2-7 better. The V gene's germline CDR1 is SGHRS and CDR2 YFSETQ. This CDR3 comprises 15 residues. CDR3 DNA sequence: TGCGCCAGCAGCTTGGGGGGCGGGAGCTCCTACGAGCAGTACTTC. As protein: CASSLGGGSSYEQYF.

The rearrangement uses TRBV27 and TRBJ2-7, with TRBD1 matching 7 bases. The V gene's germline CDR1 is MNHEY and CDR2 SMNVEV (reference sequence). Losses at the gene ends were 5 bases for V and 5 bases for J; bases not matched to a gene: 6. The length of the CDR3 is 13 residues. For the CDR3, the DNA is TGTGCCAGCAGTCCAGACAGGGACGACGAGCAGTACTTC. It specifies CASSPDRDDEQYF.

V usage is TRBV5-6 and J usage is TRBJ2-7; 9 bases map to TRBD1. This CDR3 has 16 amino acids. Trimming at V came to 4 bases and at J to 1 base, leaving 9 bases not matched to a gene. CDR1 is SGHDT and CDR2 is YYEEEE in the germline V gene. The CDR3 nucleotides read TGTGCCAGCAGCCCGTCGCCGGGACAGGGATCCTACGAGCAGTACTTC. This sequence encodes CASSPSPGQGSYEQYF.

This clone was picked up one time. The chain carries TRBV7-2 and TRBJ1-2, with D unclear. Trimming took 1 base from V and 0 from J, leaving 9 bases between them. Germline CDR1 SGHTA, CDR2 FQGNSA. This CDR3 comprises 15 residues. CDR3 residues: CASSLEALANYGYTF. The CDR3 DNA reads as TGTGCCAGCAGCTTAGAAGCTCTAGCTAACTATGGCTACACCTTC.

This clone was recorded only once. The genes are TRBV9 and TRBJ2-2; 9 bases match TRBD1. V trimming: 7 bases; J trimming: 3 bases; junction bases outside the gene matches: 13. This CDR3 has 17 amino acids. Germline CDR1 SGDLS, CDR2 YYNGEE. CDR3 nucleotides: TGTGCCAGCCAAGGGTTTGGGACAGGGAGGGACACCGGGGAGCTGTTTTTT. Translating it yields CASQGFGTGRDTGELFF.

The J gene is TRBJ1-6, the V gene TRBV27; D possibly corresponds to TRBD1 (5 bases). V shed 8 bases and J shed 7 bases, with 18 bases lying between them. This CDR3 comprises 15 residues. Germline CDR1 and CDR2: MNHEY and SMNVEV (reference sequence). The CDR3 bases are TGTGCCAGCTCGGCAACTCAGGGTTCCAATTCACCCCTCCACTTT. Protein product: CASSATQGSNSPLHF.

The V gene is TRBV6-6, the J gene TRBJ1-3; TRBD1 might be the D (5 bases). Germline V lookup: CDR1 MNHNY, CDR2 SVGAGI (reference sequence). V dropped 7 bases and J dropped 0 bases, with 10 bases sitting between them. This CDR3 is 14 amino acids long. The CDR3 DNA is TGTGCCAGCAAAGGGGCCAGCTCTGGAAACACCATATATTTT. It codes for CASKGASSGNTIYF.

The J gene is TRBJ2-1, the V gene TRBV5-6, with TRBD2 identical over 13 bases. From germline, CDR1 is SGHDT and CDR2 YYEEEE. This CDR3 is built from 16 residues. With V trimmed by 4 bases and J by 7 bases, 8 bases remained unmatched. The CDR3 bases are TGTGCCAGCAGCCCGTGGACTAGCGGGGGACTTAATGAGCAGTTCTTC. Translation gives CASSPWTSGGLNEQFF.

The V call is TRBV28, the J call TRBJ2-3, with 12 bases fitting TRBD2. CDR1 MDHEN and CDR2 SYDVKM come from the germline V gene. The CDR3 has 19 residues. V lost 6 bases and J lost 0; bases outside the gene matches: 13. CDR3: CASRPPGLAGAVSTDTQYF. CDR3 DNA sequence: TGTGCCAGCAGGCCTCCGGGACTAGCGGGCGCGGTCAGCACAGATACGCAGTATTTT.

The V call is TRBV20-1, the J call TRBJ2-5; weak D call: TRBD2 (6 bases). The germline V gene encodes CDR1 DFQATT and CDR2 SNEGSKA (reference sequence). This CDR3 contains 11 residues. CDR3 in DNA: TGCAGCGCGGGGAGGCAAGAGACCCAGTACTTC. Protein: CSAGRQETQYF.

V is TRBV18 and J is TRBJ2-7; 9 positions agree with TRBD1. V lost 3 bases to trimming and J lost 4 bases; unmatched junction nucleotides: 1. Germline V gene data show CDR1 as KGHSH and CDR2 as LQKENI. The CDR3 extends over 13 amino acids. The chain's CDR3 is CASSPTGGYEQYF. The CDR3 nucleotides read TGTGCCAGCTCACCGACAGGGGGGTACGAGCAGTACTTC.

A single count supports this clone. The genes are TRBV4-3 and TRBJ1-1, with unresolved D. The CDR3 is 14 amino acids. Germline V gene lookup returns CDR1 LGHNA and CDR2 YSLEER. V lost 4 bases and J 5 bases, leaving 14 bases between the germline ends. The CDR3 reads CASSLGRGETEAFF. The CDR3 bases are TGCGCCAGCAGCCTCGGGCGGGGAGAAACTGAAGCTTTCTTT.

This chain uses TRBV7-8 with TRBJ2-5; TRBD1 matches 9 bases. Near its end, the DNA agrees better with TRBJ2-7, so the J call may be wrong. CDR1 and CDR2 from the germline V gene are SGHVS and FQNEAQ. This CDR3 comprises 13 residues. The CDR3 nucleotides read TGTGCCAGCAGCCCGGGGACAGGGTACGAGCAGTACTTC. Translated, it gives CASSPGTGYEQYF.

This rearrangement joins TRBV19 to TRBJ1-1; 8 nucleotides agree with TRBD1. In germline, CDR1 is LNHDA, CDR2 SQIVND (reference sequence). Losses at the gene ends were 5 bases for V and 7 bases for J; bases not matched to a gene: 9. The CDR3 consists of 14 residues. This CDR3 is CASSSQGVRVEAFF. The CDR3 DNA sequence: TGTGCCAGTAGTTCACAGGGGGTTCGGGTTGAAGCTTTCTTT.

The table lists this clone with a few counts. Other DNA sequences from this sample encode an identical CDR3 as well. The rearrangement uses TRBV4-1 and TRBJ2-2, with 7 bases that match TRBD2. The CDR3 runs 14 residues. Losses at the gene ends were 4 bases for V and 3 bases for J; bases not matched to a gene: 2. The germline CDR1 and CDR2 sequences are MGHRA and YSYEKL. The CDR3 is CASSRTRDTGELFF. DNA for the CDR3: TGCGCCAGCAGCCGGACTAGGGACACCGGGGAGCTGTTTTTT.

The chain combines TRBV19 with TRBJ1-4; D possibly corresponds to TRBD1 (5 bases). The CDR3 is made up of 16 amino acids. From germline, CDR1 is LNHDA and CDR2 SQIVND (reference sequence). Trimming left V 2 bases short and J 3 bases short, with 13 bases between. The chain's CDR3 is CASSIRGDGANEKLFF. For the CDR3, the DNA is TGTGCCAGTAGTATACGGGGGGACGGAGCTAATGAAAAACTGTTTTTT.

V gene TRBV7-9 combines with J gene TRBJ2-1, with D tentatively TRBD1 (6 bases). Germline values: CDR1 SEHNR, CDR2 FQNEAQ (reference sequence). This CDR3 region has 17 residues. Trimming took off 3 bases at V and 5 bases at J, with 20 bases between the two ends. The CDR3: CASSFAQGIIGNNEQFF. DNA of the CDR3: TGTGCCAGCAGCTTCGCACAGGGTATTATTGGGAACAATGAGCAGTTCTTC.

V and J are TRBV10-3 and TRBJ2-3; possibly TRBD2 for D (6 bases). Trimming shortened V by 4 bases and J by 0 bases, and 8 bases separated the two germline ends. Germline CDR1 ENHRY, CDR2 SYGVKD. The CDR3 has 14 amino acids. CDR3 loop: CAISVGTSTDTQYF. CDR3 bases: TGTGCCATCAGTGTTGGGACTAGCACAGATACGCAGTATTTT.

The chain has TRBV13 and TRBJ1-1; TRBD1 aligns across 8 bases. This CDR3 region has 14 residues. CDR1 is PRHDT and CDR2 is FYEKMQ in the germline V gene (reference sequence). The V and J ends lost 3 bases and 5 bases, in that order; junction bases with no gene match: 5. The CDR3 loop is CASSLSDRGTEAFF. DNA for the CDR3: TGTGCCAGCAGCTTGTCTGACAGGGGTACTGAAGCTTTCTTT.

The chain links TRBV6-1 to TRBJ2-7; maybe TRBD2 (6 bases). V lost 1 base to trimming and J lost 7 bases, with 14 bases between them. CDR1 and CDR2 (germline): MNHNS, SASEGT. There are 14 residues in the CDR3. CDR3 sequence (DNA): TGTGCCAGCAGTGAAGGCTCCGGGACTCGGGAGCAGTACTTC. This encodes CASSEGSGTREQYF.

The chain carries TRBV7-2 and TRBJ2-5; 8 bases fit TRBD2. The tail of the sequence fits TRBJ2-7 better, so the J call may be wrong. Per germline, CDR1 SGHTA and CDR2 FQGNSA. The CDR3 is 16 residues long. The CDR3: CASSLDSGETPYEQYF. The CDR3 DNA is TGTGCCAGCAGCTTAGATAGCGGGGAGACCCCCTACGAGCAGTACTTC.